Listed here are 14 T cell receptor beta chains from one sample, sequenced in a study of spatial heterogeneity in lung cancer. Study-wide points: Mutation counts in tumors were tracked by counts of expanded intratumoral alpha and beta TCRs.

Their antigens remain unidentified. In TCRdb, the 5' RACE reads were re-called with MiXCR into one record per CDR3 protein. The data show about 2,900 distinct CDR3 sequences, around 13% seen once. Time point given: sample taken at primary tumor resection. This sample comprised lung tumor tissue, obtained at surgery. The source is a male donor with early-stage non-small cell lung cancer.

This clonotype was observed at least ten times. The chain recombines TRBV30 with TRBJ2-1; D remains unclear. Between the trimmed V and J ends, which lost 4 bases and 0 bases, there was a span of 7 bases. The CDR3 has 13 amino acids. CDR1 GTSNPN and CDR2 SVGIG come from the germline V gene (reference sequence). The CDR3 sequence: CAWKQSSYNEQFF. The CDR3 DNA reads TGTGCCTGGAAACAGAGCTCCTACAATGAGCAGTTCTTC. The full variable domain, with the rest looked up from reference TRBV30 and TRBJ2-1, is SQTIHQWPATLVQPVGSPLSLECTVEGTSNPNLYWYRQAAGRGLQLLFYSVGIGQISSEVPQNLSASRPQDRQFILSSKKLLLSDSGFYLCAWKQSSYNEQFFGPGTRLTVL.

In its sample, this clonotype ranks as medium-sized (0.01 to 0.1%). This sequence joins TRBV6-2 or TRBV6-3 and TRBJ2-5; D unresolved. The V gene's germline CDR1 is MNHEY and CDR2 SVGEGT. CDR3 length: 13 amino acids. V lost 5 bases and J 5 bases, leaving 12 bases between the germline ends. The CDR3: CASSRPFPETQYF. DNA of the CDR3: TGTGCCAGCAGTCGTCCGTTCCCCGAGACCCAGTACTTC.

This clonotype is categorized as medium-sized. The chain joins TRBV7-2 to TRBJ1-2, with D possibly matching TRBD1 (5 bases). The V and J ends lost 1 base and 4 bases respectively, with 10 bases between them. Germline V gene lookup returns CDR1 SGHTA and CDR2 FQGNSA. The CDR3 covers 14 residues. CDR3 protein: CASSLVEGSYGYTF. The CDR3 DNA reads as TGTGCCAGCAGCTTAGTAGAGGGGTCCTATGGCTACACCTTC.

This chain links TRBV29-1 with TRBJ2-7; D ambiguous. V lost 5 bases and J lost 0, with 8 bases in between. This CDR3 is 12 amino acids long. Germline CDR1 reads SQVTM; CDR2 reads ANQGSEA. The CDR3 region has the DNA TGCAGCGTTTCGGGTTACTCCTACGAGCAGTACTTC. Translating it yields CSVSGYSYEQYF.

This clonotype qualifies as medium-sized (0.01 to 0.1%). J is TRBJ2-2 and V is TRBV7-8; 8 bases map to TRBD1. Germline V gene sequence: CDR1 SGHVS, CDR2 FQNEAQ. The CDR3 consists of 15 residues. With V trimmed by 5 bases and J by 4 bases, 6 bases remained unmatched. CDR3 residues: CASSLLTGVTGELFF. In DNA, the CDR3 is TGTGCCAGCAGCCTACTGACAGGGGTCACCGGGGAGCTGTTTTTT.

V gene TRBV6-1 combines with J gene TRBJ2-1, with D tentatively TRBD1 or TRBD2 (5 bases each). The CDR3 runs 14 residues. Trimming left V 1 base short and J 10 bases short, with 14 bases between. The germline V gene has CDR1 MNHNS and CDR2 SASEGT. The CDR3: CASSEEGRRDEQFF. In nucleotides, the CDR3 is TGTGCCAGCAGTGAAGAGGGCAGACGGGACGAGCAGTTCTTC.

At least ten counts were recorded for this clonotype. V and J are TRBV12-3 or TRBV12-4 and TRBJ1-5; D ambiguous. This CDR3 region has 13 residues. V was shortened by 4 bases and J by 5 bases, with 9 bases between the two germline ends. The CDR3 protein is CASSSLIYQPQHF. The CDR3 DNA sequence: TGTGCCAGCAGTTCCTTGATCTATCAGCCCCAGCATTTT.

This rearrangement joins TRBV7-9 to TRBJ2-2; D is unresolved. V lost 2 bases, J lost 5 bases, and 12 bases lay in between. Germline CDR1 and CDR2: SEHNR and FQNEAQ (reference sequence). The CDR3 extends over 15 amino acids. The CDR3 coding sequence is TGTGCCAGCAGCTTACAGTCAGCTGGGACCGGGGAGCTGTTTTTT. The encoded protein is CASSLQSAGTGELFF.

In this sample, this clonotype turned up many times. The V and J genes are TRBV5-4 and TRBJ2-1; perhaps TRBD1 as D (5 bases). This CDR3 spans 16 amino acids. Germline V lookup: CDR1 SGHNT, CDR2 YYREEE (reference sequence). Trimming shortened V by 0 bases and J by 5 bases, and 15 bases separated the two germline ends. Here the CDR3 reads CASSLAAGKGHNEQFF. Here the CDR3 DNA reads TGTGCCAGCAGCTTGGCCGCAGGGAAAGGGCACAATGAGCAGTTCTTC.

By sample share, this clonotype is medium-sized. The chain links TRBV6-5 to TRBJ2-7; D is possibly TRBD2 (7 bases). The CDR3 contains 15 residues. Germline V gene data show CDR1 as MNHEY and CDR2 as SVGAGI. V was shortened by 4 bases and J by 6 bases, with 19 bases between the two germline ends. For the CDR3, the DNA is TGTGCCAGCAGTTCACCGTCTAGGGGGGGGTTCGAGCAGTACTTC. Its protein product is CASSSPSRGGFEQYF.

This clonotype is medium-sized in the sample. V usage is TRBV6-2 or TRBV6-3 and J usage is TRBJ2-2; tentatively, D is TRBD2 (5 bases). The ends were cut back, 2 bases at V and 3 bases at J, with 13 bases in the middle. Germline lookup yields CDR1 MNHEY and CDR2 SVGEGT. This CDR3 spans 16 amino acids. Written as DNA, the CDR3 is TGTGCCAGCAGTTACACCCGTAGCGTCCACACCGGGGAGCTGTTTTTT. It translates to CASSYTRSVHTGELFF.

In its sample, this clonotype is medium-sized. The chain couples TRBV29-1 to TRBJ2-2; TRBD2 might be the D (6 bases). Germline V gene data show CDR1 as SQVTM and CDR2 as ANQGSEA. This CDR3 comprises 13 residues. The V end lost 6 bases, the J end lost 3 bases, and 11 bases lay between the germline ends. CDR3 nucleotide sequence: TGCAGCGTCGGGGGACTTTACACCGGGGAGCTGTTTTTT. Its protein is CSVGGLYTGELFF.

This clonotype appeared a few times. The chain joins TRBV20-1 to TRBJ2-7, with TRBD2 matching over 9 bases. The CDR3 length is 12 residues. CDR1 is DFQATT, CDR2 SNEGSKA, per germline (reference sequence). V was clipped by 8 bases and J by 3 bases; unmatched bases: 5. The CDR3 DNA reads as TGCAGTACCGCGGGAGGGAGCTACGAGCAGTACTTC. Translating gives CSTAGGSYEQYF.

This chain connects TRBV5-1 to TRBJ1-2; the D is unclear. The CDR3 is made up of 13 amino acids. V shed 0 bases and J shed 5 bases, with 8 bases lying between them. Germline assignment: CDR1 SGHRS and CDR2 YFSETQ. The CDR3 reads CASSLANRYGYTF. CDR3 bases: TGCGCCAGCAGCTTGGCCAACCGTTATGGCTACACCTTC.